This T cell receptor beta chain was sequenced during a study of identical twins. A universal primer site was added by template switching, and unique molecular identifiers were carried by the cDNA. From the 5' RACE reads, TCRdb called clonotypes with MiXCR, one entry per CDR3 protein. The sample has 650,000 to 800,000 distinct CDR3 sequences, 8.6% seen once. The study's findings and limits: For cord blood, abundant beta clonotypes had fewer insertions, unlike memory repertoires, which showed none. Invariant MAIT and iNKT cells are populations that could partly confound zero-insertion analyses.

This clonotype has at least ten counts. Its antigen is unknown. This CDR3 contains 15 residues. Trimming stripped 3 bases from V and 0 bases from J, with 12 bases between. This sample also belongs to another study, concerning yellow fever vaccine responses in identical twins.

The specimen sequenced was PBMCs. The receptor comes from a woman aged 18-30 years in good health. The rearrangement links TRBV12-3 or TRBV12-4 to TRBJ2-7, with a tentative D call TRBD2 (6 bases). This chain's CDR3 is CASSFFAGPSYEQYF. The CDR3 DNA reads TGTGCCAGCAGTTTCTTTGCGGGGCCCTCCTACGAGCAGTACTTC.